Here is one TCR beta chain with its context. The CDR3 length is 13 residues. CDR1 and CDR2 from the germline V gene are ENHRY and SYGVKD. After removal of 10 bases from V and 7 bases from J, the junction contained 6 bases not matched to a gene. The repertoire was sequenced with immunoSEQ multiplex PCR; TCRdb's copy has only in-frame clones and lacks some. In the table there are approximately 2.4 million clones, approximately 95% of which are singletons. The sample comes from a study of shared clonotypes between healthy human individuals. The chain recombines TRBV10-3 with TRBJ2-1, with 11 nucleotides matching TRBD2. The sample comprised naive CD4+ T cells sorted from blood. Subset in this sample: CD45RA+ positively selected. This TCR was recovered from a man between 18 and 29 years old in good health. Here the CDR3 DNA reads TGTGCCAGTTCCGGGACTAGCGGTAATGAGCAGTTCTTC. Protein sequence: CASSGTSGNEQFF.